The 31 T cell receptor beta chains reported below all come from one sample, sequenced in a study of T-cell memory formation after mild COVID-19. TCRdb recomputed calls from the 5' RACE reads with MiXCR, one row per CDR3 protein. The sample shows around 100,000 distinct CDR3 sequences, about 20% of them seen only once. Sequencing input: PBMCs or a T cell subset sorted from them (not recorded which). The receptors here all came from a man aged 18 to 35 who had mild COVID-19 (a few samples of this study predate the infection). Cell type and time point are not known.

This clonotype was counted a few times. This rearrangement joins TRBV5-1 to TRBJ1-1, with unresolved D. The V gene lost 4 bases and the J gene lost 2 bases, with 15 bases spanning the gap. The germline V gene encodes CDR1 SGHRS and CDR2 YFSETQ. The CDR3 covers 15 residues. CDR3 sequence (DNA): TGCGCCAGCAGCCTGGAGGGAGGGTCCAACACTGAAGCTTTCTTT. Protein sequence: CASSLEGGSNTEAFF.

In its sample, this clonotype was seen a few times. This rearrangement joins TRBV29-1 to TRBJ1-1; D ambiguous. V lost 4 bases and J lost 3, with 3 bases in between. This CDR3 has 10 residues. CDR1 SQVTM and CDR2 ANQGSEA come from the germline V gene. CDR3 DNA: TGCAGCGTTGCCTACACTGAAGCTTTCTTT. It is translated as CSVAYTEAFF.

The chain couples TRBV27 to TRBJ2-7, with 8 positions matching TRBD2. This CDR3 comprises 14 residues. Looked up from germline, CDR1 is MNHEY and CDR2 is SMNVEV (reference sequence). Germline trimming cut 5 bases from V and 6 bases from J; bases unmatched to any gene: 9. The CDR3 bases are TGTGCCAGCAGTCTCCCGGGAGGGGTACGCGAGCAGTACTTC. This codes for CASSLPGGVREQYF.

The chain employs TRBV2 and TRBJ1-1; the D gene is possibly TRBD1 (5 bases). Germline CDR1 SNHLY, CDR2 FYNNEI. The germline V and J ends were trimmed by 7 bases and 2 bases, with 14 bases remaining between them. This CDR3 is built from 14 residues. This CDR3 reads CASNIRQLNTEAFF. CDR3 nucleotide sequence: TGTGCCAGCAACATTAGACAGCTAAACACTGAAGCTTTCTTT.

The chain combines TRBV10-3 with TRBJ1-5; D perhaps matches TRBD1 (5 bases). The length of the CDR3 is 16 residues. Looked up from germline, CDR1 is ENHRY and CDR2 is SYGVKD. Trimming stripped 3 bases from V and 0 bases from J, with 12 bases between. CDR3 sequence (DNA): TGTGCCATCAGTGACTCCTCGAGGGGTAGCAATCAGCCCCAGCATTTT. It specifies CAISDSSRGSNQPQHF.

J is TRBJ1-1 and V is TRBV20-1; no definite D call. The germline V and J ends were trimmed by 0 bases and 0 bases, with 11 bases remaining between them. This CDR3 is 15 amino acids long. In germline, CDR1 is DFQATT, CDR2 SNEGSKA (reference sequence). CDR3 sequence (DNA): TGCAGTGCTAGAGATCCCCCAGGATTGAACACTGAAGCTTTCTTT. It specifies CSARDPPGLNTEAFF.

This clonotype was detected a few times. In nucleotides, the CDR3 is TGTGCCAGCAGTACCGACCGGACAGGGCCCACCGGGGAGCTGTTTTTT. This encodes CASSTDRTGPTGELFF. The chain combines TRBV6-1 with TRBJ2-2, with 8 bases identical to TRBD1. V gave up 5 bases and J gave up 4 bases; unmatched junction bases: 9. This CDR3 comprises 16 residues. Germline CDR1 and CDR2: MNHNS and SASEGT.

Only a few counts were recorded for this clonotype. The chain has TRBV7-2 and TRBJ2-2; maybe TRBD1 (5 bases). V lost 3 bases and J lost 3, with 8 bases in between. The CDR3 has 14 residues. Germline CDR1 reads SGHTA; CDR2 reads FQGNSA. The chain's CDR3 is CASSLVGDTGELFF. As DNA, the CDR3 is TGTGCCAGCAGCTTGGTAGGGGACACCGGGGAGCTGTTTTTT.

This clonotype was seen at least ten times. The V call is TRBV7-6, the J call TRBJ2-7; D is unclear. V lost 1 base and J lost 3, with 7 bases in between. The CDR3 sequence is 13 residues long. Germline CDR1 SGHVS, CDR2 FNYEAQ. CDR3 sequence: CASSLGVGYEQYV. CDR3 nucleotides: TGTGCCAGCAGCTTAGGGGTTGGCTACGAGCAGTACGTC.

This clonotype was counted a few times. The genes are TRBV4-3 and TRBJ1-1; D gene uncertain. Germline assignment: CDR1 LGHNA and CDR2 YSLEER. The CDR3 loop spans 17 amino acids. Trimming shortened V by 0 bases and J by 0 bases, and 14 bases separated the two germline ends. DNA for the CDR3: TGCGCCAGCAGCCAAGATAGGGTGACGGGGATGAACACTGAAGCTTTCTTT. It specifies CASSQDRVTGMNTEAFF.

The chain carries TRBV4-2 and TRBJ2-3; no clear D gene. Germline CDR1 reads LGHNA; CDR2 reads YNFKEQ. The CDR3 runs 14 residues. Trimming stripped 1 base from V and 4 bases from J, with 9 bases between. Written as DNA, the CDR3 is TGTGCCAGCAGCCAAGGGGCAGCAGCAGATACGCAGTATTTT. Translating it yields CASSQGAAADTQYF.

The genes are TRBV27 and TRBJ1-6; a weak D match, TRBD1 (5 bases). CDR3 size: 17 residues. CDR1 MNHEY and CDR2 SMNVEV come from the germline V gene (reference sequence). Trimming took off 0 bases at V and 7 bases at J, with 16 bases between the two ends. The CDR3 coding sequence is TGTGCCAGCAGTTTATCGTGGCCGGGGGGGGGGAATTCACCCCTCCACTTT. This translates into CASSLSWPGGGNSPLHF.

The CDR3 protein is CASSLTGPLRTQYF. The CDR3 bases are TGTGCCAGCAGTTTAACAGGACCCCTGCGGACCCAGTACTTC. The genes are TRBV12-3 or TRBV12-4 and TRBJ2-5; D may be TRBD1 (5 bases). V gave up 2 bases and J gave up 7 bases, with 14 bases separating them. This CDR3 region has 14 residues.

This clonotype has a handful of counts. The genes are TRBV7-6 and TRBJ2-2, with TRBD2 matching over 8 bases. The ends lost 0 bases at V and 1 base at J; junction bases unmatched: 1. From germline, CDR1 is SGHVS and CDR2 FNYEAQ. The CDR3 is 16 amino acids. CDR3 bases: TGTGCCAGCAGCTTAGCCACTAGCGGGAACACCGGGGAGCTGTTTTTT. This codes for CASSLATSGNTGELFF.

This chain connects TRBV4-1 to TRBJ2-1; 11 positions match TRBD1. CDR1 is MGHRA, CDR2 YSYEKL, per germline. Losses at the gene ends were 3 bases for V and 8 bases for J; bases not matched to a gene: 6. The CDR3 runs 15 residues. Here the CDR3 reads CASSHGQGAVDEQFF. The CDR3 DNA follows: TGCGCCAGCAGCCATGGACAGGGGGCGGTCGATGAGCAGTTCTTC.

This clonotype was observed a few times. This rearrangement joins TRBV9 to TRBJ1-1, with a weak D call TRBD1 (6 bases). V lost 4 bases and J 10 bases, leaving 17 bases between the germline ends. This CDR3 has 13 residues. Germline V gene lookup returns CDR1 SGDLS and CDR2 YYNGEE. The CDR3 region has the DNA TGTGCCAGCAGCCCCGGGGGCGGCCTGGGAGCTTTCTTT. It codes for CASSPGGGLGAFF. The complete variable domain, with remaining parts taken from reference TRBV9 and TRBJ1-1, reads DSGVTQTPKHLITATGQRVTLRCSPRSGDLSVYWYQQSLDQGLQFLIQYYNGEERAKGNILERFSAQQFPDLHSELNLSSLELGDSALYFCASSPGGGLGAFFGQGTRLTVV.

The CDR3 DNA reads as TGTGCCAGCAGCTTACTCAGGACAGCGCCCTATGGCTACACCTTC. This gives the protein CASSLLRTAPYGYTF. The chain uses TRBV7-9 and TRBJ1-2; possibly TRBD1 for D (6 bases). This CDR3 is 15 amino acids long. CDR1 is SEHNR and CDR2 is FQNEAQ in the germline V gene (reference sequence). Trimming stripped 2 bases from V and 4 bases from J, with 14 bases between.

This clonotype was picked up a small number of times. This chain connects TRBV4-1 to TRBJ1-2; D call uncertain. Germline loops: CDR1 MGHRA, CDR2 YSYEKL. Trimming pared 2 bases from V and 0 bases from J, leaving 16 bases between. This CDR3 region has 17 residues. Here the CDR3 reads CASSQIGGPLANYGYTF. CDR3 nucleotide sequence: TGCGCCAGCAGCCAAATCGGCGGACCTCTTGCTAACTATGGCTACACCTTC.

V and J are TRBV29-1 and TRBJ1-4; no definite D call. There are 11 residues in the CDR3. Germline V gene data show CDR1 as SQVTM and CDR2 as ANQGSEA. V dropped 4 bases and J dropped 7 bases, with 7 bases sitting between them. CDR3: CSVGAGEKLFF. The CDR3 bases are TGCAGCGTTGGGGCAGGTGAAAAACTGTTTTTT.

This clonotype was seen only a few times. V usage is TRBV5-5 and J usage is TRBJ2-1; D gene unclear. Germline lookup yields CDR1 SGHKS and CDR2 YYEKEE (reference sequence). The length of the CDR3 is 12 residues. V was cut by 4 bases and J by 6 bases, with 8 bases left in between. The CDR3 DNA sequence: TGTGCCAGCAGCCCAGAAAGCAATGAGCAGTTCTTC. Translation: CASSPESNEQFF.

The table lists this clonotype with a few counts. DNA of the CDR3: TGTGCCAGCAGCTTGGCCGGACAGGGCAGCCCCAACGAGCAGTACGTC. Protein sequence: CASSLAGQGSPNEQYV. The chain employs TRBV5-6 and TRBJ2-7; 8 bases match TRBD1. CDR1 SGHDT and CDR2 YYEEEE come from the germline V gene. CDR3 length: 16 residues. V was clipped by 0 bases and J by 5 bases; unmatched bases: 10.

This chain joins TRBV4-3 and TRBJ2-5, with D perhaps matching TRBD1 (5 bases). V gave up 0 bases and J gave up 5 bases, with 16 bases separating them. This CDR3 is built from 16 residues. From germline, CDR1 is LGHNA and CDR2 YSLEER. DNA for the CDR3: TGCGCCAGCAGCCAAGAAGGTCTTGGACAAGAGGAGACCCAGTACTTC. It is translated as CASSQEGLGQEETQYF.

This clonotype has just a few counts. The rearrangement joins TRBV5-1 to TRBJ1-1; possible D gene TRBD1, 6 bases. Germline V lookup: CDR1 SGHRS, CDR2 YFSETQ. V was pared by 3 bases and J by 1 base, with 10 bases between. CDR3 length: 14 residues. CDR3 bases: TGCGCCAGCAGCTCCGGACAGCCGAACACTGAAGCTTTCTTT. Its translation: CASSSGQPNTEAFF.

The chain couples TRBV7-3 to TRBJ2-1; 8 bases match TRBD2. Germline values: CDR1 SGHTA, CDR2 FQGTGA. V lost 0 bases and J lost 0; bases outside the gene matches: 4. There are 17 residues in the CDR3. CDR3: CASSLTAGGISYNEQFF. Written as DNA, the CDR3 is TGTGCCAGCAGCTTAACGGCGGGGGGAATCTCCTACAATGAGCAGTTCTTC.

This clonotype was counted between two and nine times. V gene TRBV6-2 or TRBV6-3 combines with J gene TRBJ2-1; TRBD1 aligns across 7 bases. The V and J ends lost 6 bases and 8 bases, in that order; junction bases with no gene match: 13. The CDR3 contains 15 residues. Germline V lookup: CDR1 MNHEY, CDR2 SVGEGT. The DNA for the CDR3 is TGTGCCAGCAGACATATGGCTCGACAGGGTGATGAGCAGTTCTTC. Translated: CASRHMARQGDEQFF.

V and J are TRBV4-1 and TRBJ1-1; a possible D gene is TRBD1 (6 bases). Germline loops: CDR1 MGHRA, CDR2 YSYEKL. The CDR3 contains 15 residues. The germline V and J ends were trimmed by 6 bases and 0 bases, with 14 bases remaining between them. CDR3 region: CASRHPGALNTEAFF. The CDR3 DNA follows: TGCGCCAGCAGACACCCGGGGGCTTTGAACACTGAAGCTTTCTTT.

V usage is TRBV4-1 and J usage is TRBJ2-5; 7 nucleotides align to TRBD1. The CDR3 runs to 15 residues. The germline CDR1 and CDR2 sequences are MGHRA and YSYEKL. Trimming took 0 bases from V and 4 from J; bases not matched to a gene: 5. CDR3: CASSQDEGAGETQYF. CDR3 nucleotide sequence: TGCGCCAGCAGCCAAGACGAGGGGGCGGGAGAGACCCAGTACTTC.

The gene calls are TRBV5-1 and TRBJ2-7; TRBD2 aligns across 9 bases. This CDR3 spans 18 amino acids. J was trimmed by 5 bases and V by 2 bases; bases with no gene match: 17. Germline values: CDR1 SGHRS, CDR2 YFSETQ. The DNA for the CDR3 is TGCGCCAGCAGCTTTCTACCCAGAGCGGGGGGCCCCCTCGACGAGCAGTACTTC. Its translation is CASSFLPRAGGPLDEQYF.

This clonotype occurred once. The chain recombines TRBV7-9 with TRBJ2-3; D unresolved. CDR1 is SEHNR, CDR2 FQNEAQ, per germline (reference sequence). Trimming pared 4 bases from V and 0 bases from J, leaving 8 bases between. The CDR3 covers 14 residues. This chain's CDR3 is CASSYGPSTDTQYF. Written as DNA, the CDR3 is TGTGCCAGCAGCTACGGGCCTAGCACAGATACGCAGTATTTT.

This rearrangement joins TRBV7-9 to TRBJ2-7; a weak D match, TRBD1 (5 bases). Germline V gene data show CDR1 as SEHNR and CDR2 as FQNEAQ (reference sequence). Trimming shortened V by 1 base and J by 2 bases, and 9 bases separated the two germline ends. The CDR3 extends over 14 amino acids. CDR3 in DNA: TGTGCCAGCAGCTTAGACGACAGTCCCTACGAGCAGTACGTC. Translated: CASSLDDSPYEQYV.

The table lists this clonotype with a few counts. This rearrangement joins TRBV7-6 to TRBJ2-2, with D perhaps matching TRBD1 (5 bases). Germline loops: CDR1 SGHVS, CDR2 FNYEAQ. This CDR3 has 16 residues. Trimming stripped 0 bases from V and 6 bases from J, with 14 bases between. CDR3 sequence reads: CASSLAVTVGSGELFF. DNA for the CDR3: TGTGCCAGCAGCTTAGCTGTGACAGTGGGTTCCGGGGAGCTGTTTTTT.